These 29 T cell receptor beta chains were all obtained from the same sample, sequenced in a study of T cells in Graves' hyperthyroidism and ophthalmopathy. TCR beta CDR3 regions were amplified from RNA. HTBI primers were used for first-round RT-PCR of the TCR CDR3. TCRdb re-analysed the multiplex PCR reads in MiXCR, keeping a single row per CDR3 protein. The sample yields roughly 300,000 distinct CDR3 sequences, approximately 15% seen once. Sequencing was done on a sample of blood. The receptor set was obtained from a woman aged 25 to 39 with Graves' hyperthyroidism.

On this clonotype: A junction boundary mismatches the germline segment, possibly from a read error. The V and J genes are TRBV7-2 and TRBJ2-4; a weak D match, TRBD1 (6 bases). CDR3 length equals 15 residues. Per the germline V gene, CDR1 is SGHTA and CDR2 is FQGNSA. The CDR3 region has the DNA TGTGCCGGCAGCCGCGGACAGTTTGCCAAAAACATTCAGTACTTC. Its protein product is CAGSRGQFAKNIQYF. Full variable domain (outside the CDR3, taken from reference TRBV7-2 and TRBJ2-4): GAGVSQSPSNKVTEKGKDVELRCDPISGHTALYWYRQSLGQGLEFLIYFQGNSAPDKSGLPSDRFSAERTGGSVSTLTIQRTQQEDSAVYLCAGSRGQFAKNIQYFGAGTRLSVL.

The rearrangement uses TRBV11-2 and TRBJ2-7; a weak D match, TRBD2 (6 bases). The CDR3 is made up of 16 amino acids. The germline V gene has CDR1 SGHAT and CDR2 FQNNGV. Between the trimmed V and J ends, which lost 5 bases and 4 bases, there was a span of 21 bases. The CDR3 DNA is TGTGCCAGCAGCCCGCCCCCAGCGGGCCTTTTTTACGAGCAGTACTTC. It yields the protein CASSPPPAGLFYEQYF.

The V gene is TRBV4-1, the J gene TRBJ2-7; D might be TRBD1 (6 bases). The CDR3 runs to 16 residues. The V gene lost 3 bases and the J gene lost 4 bases, with 19 bases spanning the gap. Germline V gives CDR1 MGHRA, CDR2 YSYEKL. CDR3 coding DNA: TGCGCCAGCAGCCACGACCCCGGGACACCCATTTACGAGCAGTACTTC. Protein sequence: CASSHDPGTPIYEQYF.

This clonotype was recorded many times. The chain recombines TRBV18 with TRBJ1-1; D is unresolved. The CDR3 extends over 13 amino acids. The ends were cut back, 6 bases at V and 3 bases at J, with 11 bases in the middle. Germline V gives CDR1 KGHSH, CDR2 LQKENI. CDR3 coding DNA: TGTGCCAGCTCGCCCCTTTTGGACACTGAAGCTTTCTTT. Translating it yields CASSPLLDTEAFF. Supplemented by reference TRBV18 and TRBJ1-1, the full variable domain reads NAGVMQNPRHLVRRRGQEARLRCSPMKGHSHVYWYRQLPEEGLKFMVYLQKENIIDESGMPKERFSAEFPKEGPSILRIQQVVRGDSAAYFCASSPLLDTEAFFGQGTRLTVV.

This clonotype occurred a few times. The CDR3 DNA reads as TGCAGTGCCTTCTTGGGGCGTACTCTAGCCAAAAACATTCAGTACTTC. Its protein product is CSAFLGRTLAKNIQYF. The chain links TRBV20-1 to TRBJ2-4; weak D call: TRBD1 (5 bases). The CDR3 is 16 amino acids. The germline V gene has CDR1 DFQATT and CDR2 SNEGSKA (reference sequence). Trimming cost V 6 bases and J 0 bases, with 18 bases left between them.

There are many counts of this clonotype. This chain uses TRBV20-1 with TRBJ2-5; 15 bases match TRBD2. The V and J ends lost 5 bases and 4 bases, in that order; junction bases with no gene match: 11. The CDR3 is 17 amino acids. Germline CDR1 reads DFQATT; CDR2 reads SNEGSKA (reference sequence). CDR3 nucleotides: TGCAGTGCTTTTGGACTAGCGGGAGGGGTAGCAGCAGAGACCCAGTACTTC. The encoded protein is CSAFGLAGGVAAETQYF.

In its sample, this clonotype was seen many times. V is TRBV20-1 and J is TRBJ1-1; 7 nucleotides align to TRBD1. The CDR3 totals 14 residues. The germline gives CDR1 DFQATT, CDR2 SNEGSKA (reference sequence). V was pared by 5 bases and J by 6 bases, with 12 bases of the junction left unmatched. The CDR3 spells CSADPGGGGSEAFF. The CDR3 DNA reads as TGCAGTGCTGACCCAGGGGGGGGGGGCTCTGAAGCTTTCTTT.

This clonotype came up a few times. This chain joins TRBV18 and TRBJ1-4; the D is unclear. In germline, CDR1 is KGHSH, CDR2 LQKENI. The V end lost 3 bases, the J end lost 7 bases, and 21 bases lay between the germline ends. The CDR3 has 17 amino acids. CDR3: CASSPRWASSNVEKLFF. CDR3 coding DNA: TGTGCCAGCTCACCCCGGTGGGCGAGTTCGAACGTTGAAAAACTGTTTTTT.

With regard to this clonotype: A much larger clone is a single base away; this may be a read error. The chain is built from TRBV28 and TRBJ1-5, with a tentative D call TRBD1 (5 bases). This CDR3 contains 14 residues. Germline loops: CDR1 MDHEN, CDR2 SYDVKM. CDR3 sequence: CANSFPGLNQPQHF. The CDR3 nucleotides are TGTGCCAACAGTTTCCCAGGGCTAAATCAGCCCCAGCATTTT.

This clonotype was counted between two and nine times. This rearrangement joins TRBV3-1 to TRBJ2-5, with D maybe TRBD1 (6 bases). The V end was cut by 2 bases, the J end by 5 bases, with 12 bases between. This CDR3 contains 14 residues. Looked up from germline, CDR1 is LGHDT and CDR2 is YNNKEL (reference sequence). Written as DNA, the CDR3 is TGTGCCAGCAGCCAAATACAGGGTTCGGAGACCCAGTACTTC. It yields the protein CASSQIQGSETQYF.

In its sample, this clonotype was seen many times. The chain combines TRBV12-3 or TRBV12-4 with TRBJ2-1, with 7 bases that match TRBD1. V was pared by 4 bases and J by 6 bases, with 6 bases of the junction left unmatched. This CDR3 region has 14 residues. CDR3 sequence: CASSSGTVSNEQFF. The CDR3 DNA sequence: TGTGCCAGCAGTTCCGGGACAGTATCCAATGAGCAGTTCTTC.

This rearrangement joins TRBV20-1 to TRBJ2-3, with 8 positions matching TRBD2. The V segment lost 5 bases and the J segment 0 bases; nucleotides outside the gene matches: 7. Germline CDR1 reads DFQATT; CDR2 reads SNEGSKA (reference sequence). This CDR3 has 15 residues. CDR3: CSAAVSGTSTDTQYF. CDR3 coding DNA: TGCAGTGCTGCCGTTAGCGGGACGAGCACAGATACGCAGTATTTT.

The chain recombines TRBV6-2 or TRBV6-3 with TRBJ2-1; D gene uncertain. CDR1 and CDR2 (germline): MNHEY, SVGEGT. V was clipped by 8 bases and J by 6 bases, with 20 bases between them. The CDR3 has 15 residues. CDR3 sequence (DNA): TGTGCCAGCCGACACGACTCTATCTCCGCCAATGAGCAGTTCTTC. Its translation is CASRHDSISANEQFF.

The chain links TRBV19 to TRBJ2-2; 7 bases are a match to TRBD1. The CDR3 totals 16 residues. Looked up from germline, CDR1 is LNHDA and CDR2 is SQIVND (reference sequence). V trimming: 2 bases; J trimming: 1 base; junction bases outside the gene matches: 4. The CDR3 nucleotides are TGTGCCAGTAGTATACTGACAGGGCAGAACACCGGGGAGCTGTTTTTT. Amino acids: CASSILTGQNTGELFF.

This clonotype occurred many times. CDR3 protein: CASRRGQMNTGELFF. The CDR3 DNA reads TGTGCCAGCAGAAGGGGACAGATGAACACCGGGGAGCTGTTTTTT. The V call is TRBV6-2 or TRBV6-3, the J call TRBJ2-2; 7 bases are shared with TRBD1. V trimming: 6 bases; J trimming: 1 base; junction bases outside the gene matches: 5. The CDR3 has 15 amino acids. Per germline, CDR1 MNHEY and CDR2 SVGEGT.

J is TRBJ1-5 and V is TRBV3-1; D unclear. The CDR3 consists of 13 residues. Germline CDR1 LGHDT, CDR2 YNNKEL (reference sequence). The V end lost 0 bases, the J end lost 8 bases, and 8 bases lay between the germline ends. The CDR3: CASSQDERKPQHF. In DNA form, the CDR3 reads TGTGCCAGCAGCCAAGATGAGCGTAAGCCCCAGCATTTT.

This clonotype was recorded many times. The chain couples TRBV11-2 to TRBJ2-5; D not resolved. Trimming shortened V by 3 bases and J by 5 bases, and 10 bases separated the two germline ends. From germline, CDR1 is SGHAT and CDR2 FQNNGV. The CDR3 spans 13 residues. CDR3 DNA sequence: TGTGCCAGCAGCTTGGTACATATGGAGACCCAGTACTTC. Protein sequence: CASSLVHMETQYF. The complete variable domain, with remaining parts taken from reference TRBV11-2 and TRBJ2-5, reads EAGVAQSPRYKIIEKRQSVAFWCNPISGHATLYWYQQILGQGPKLLIQFQNNGVVDDSQLPKDRFSAERLKGVDSTLKIQPAKLEDSAVYLCASSLVHMETQYFGPGTRLLVL.

The chain links TRBV29-1 to TRBJ2-7; TRBD1 agrees at 7 bases. The CDR3 contains 13 residues. Germline loops: CDR1 SQVTM, CDR2 ANQGSEA. The trim removed 2 bases at V and 6 bases at J, leaving 7 bases unmatched. This chain's CDR3 is CSVESQGVGEQYF. CDR3 coding DNA: TGCAGCGTTGAAAGTCAGGGGGTCGGCGAGCAGTACTTC.

The chain employs TRBV20-1 and TRBJ2-7, with TRBD1 matching 8 bases. Germline V gene sequence: CDR1 DFQATT, CDR2 SNEGSKA (reference sequence). J was trimmed by 2 bases and V by 3 bases; bases with no gene match: 9. CDR3 length equals 15 residues. In DNA form, the CDR3 reads TGCAGTGCTAGTTCCCACCGGACAGGGACCTACGAGCAGTACTTC. Its protein product is CSASSHRTGTYEQYF.

This rearrangement joins TRBV4-3 to TRBJ2-1; D ambiguous. This CDR3 spans 12 amino acids. The germline gives CDR1 LGHNA, CDR2 YSLEER. Trimming removed 0 bases at V and 7 bases at J, with 4 bases between. The CDR3 protein is CASSQDTNEQFF. CDR3 bases: TGCGCCAGCAGCCAAGATACGAATGAGCAGTTCTTC.

This clonotype was detected ten times or more. The chain joins TRBV11-2 to TRBJ2-3, with 11 bases fitting TRBD2. J lost 4 bases, V lost 1 base, and 4 bases had no gene match. CDR1 SGHAT and CDR2 FQNNGV come from the germline V gene. The CDR3 sequence is 16 residues long. The CDR3 reads CASSLVAGGPADTQYF. CDR3 DNA: TGTGCCAGCAGCTTAGTAGCGGGAGGGCCCGCAGATACGCAGTATTTT.

About this clonotype itself: A read error may produce the germline difference seen at one junction end. The V call is TRBV29-1, the J call TRBJ1-1; weak D call: TRBD1 (6 bases). The CDR3 loop spans 14 amino acids. The V gene's germline CDR1 is SQVTM and CDR2 ANQGSEA. The CDR3 DNA reads as TGCACGGGGACAAAAGCGGGACACAACACTGAAGCTTCCTTT. Its translation is CTGTKAGHNTEASF.

This clonotype was counted ten times or more. The rearrangement uses TRBV3-1 and TRBJ2-7, with D possibly being TRBD1 or TRBD2 (6 bases each). V dropped 0 bases and J dropped 0 bases, with 9 bases sitting between them. The CDR3 loop spans 15 amino acids. CDR1 and CDR2 (germline): LGHDT, YNNKEL (reference sequence). The CDR3 reads CASSQDAGHSYEQYF. DNA of the CDR3: TGTGCCAGCAGCCAAGATGCGGGACACTCCTACGAGCAGTACTTC.

There are many counts of this clonotype. V gene TRBV29-1 combines with J gene TRBJ1-5; D gene unclear. The CDR3 spans 12 residues. Germline assignment: CDR1 SQVTM and CDR2 ANQGSEA. Trimming took off 4 bases at V and 0 bases at J, with 4 bases between the two ends. The CDR3 DNA reads TGCAGCGTTGGGGATAGCAATCAGCCCCAGCATTTT. Amino acids: CSVGDSNQPQHF. The complete variable domain, with remaining parts taken from reference TRBV29-1 and TRBJ1-5, reads SAVISQKPSRDICQRGTSLTIQCQVDSQVTMMFWYRQQPGQSLTLIATANQGSEATYESGFVIDKFPISRPNLTFSTLTVSNMSPEDSSIYLCSVGDSNQPQHFGDGTRLSIL.

The table lists this clonotype with many counts. This chain uses TRBV2 with TRBJ2-3, with D perhaps TRBD1 (5 bases). The V end was cut by 8 bases, the J end by 2 bases, with 11 bases between. Germline CDR1 SNHLY, CDR2 FYNNEI. CDR3 size: 13 residues. In nucleotides, the CDR3 is TGTGCCAGCGGCAGGGTGGCCACAGATACGCAGTATTTT. This gives the protein CASGRVATDTQYF.

This clonotype has at least ten counts. The chain joins TRBV12-3 or TRBV12-4 to TRBJ2-2; no clear D gene. This CDR3 has 11 amino acids. The ends were cut back, 6 bases at V and 5 bases at J, with 4 bases in the middle. This chain's CDR3 is CASRTTGELFF. The CDR3 DNA sequence: TGTGCCAGCAGGACTACCGGGGAGCTGTTTTTT.

The chain uses TRBV6-2 or TRBV6-3 and TRBJ2-4; D could derive from TRBD1 or TRBD2 (6 bases each). Germline loops: CDR1 MNHEY, CDR2 SVGEGT. Trimming stripped 6 bases from V and 4 bases from J, with 13 bases between. The CDR3 has 14 amino acids. CDR3 nucleotide sequence: TGTGCCAGCAGCGCGGGACACCAAAAAAACATTCAGTACTTC. It specifies CASSAGHQKNIQYF.

This chain links TRBV6-1 with TRBJ2-7; no clear D. CDR1 MNHNS and CDR2 SASEGT come from the germline V gene. The length of the CDR3 is 10 residues. V lost 6 bases to trimming and J lost 7 bases, with 7 bases between them. CDR3 region: CASSGPEQYF. DNA of the CDR3: TGTGCCAGCAGCGGTCCGGAGCAGTACTTC.

The V call is TRBV9, the J call TRBJ2-2, with D perhaps TRBD1 (5 bases). CDR3 size: 15 residues. Trimming left V 3 bases short and J 0 bases short, with 9 bases between. Germline V gene lookup returns CDR1 SGDLS and CDR2 YYNGEE. CDR3 DNA: TGTGCCAGCAGCGATGGGGCCTCGAACACCGGGGAGCTGTTTTTT. As protein: CASSDGASNTGELFF.